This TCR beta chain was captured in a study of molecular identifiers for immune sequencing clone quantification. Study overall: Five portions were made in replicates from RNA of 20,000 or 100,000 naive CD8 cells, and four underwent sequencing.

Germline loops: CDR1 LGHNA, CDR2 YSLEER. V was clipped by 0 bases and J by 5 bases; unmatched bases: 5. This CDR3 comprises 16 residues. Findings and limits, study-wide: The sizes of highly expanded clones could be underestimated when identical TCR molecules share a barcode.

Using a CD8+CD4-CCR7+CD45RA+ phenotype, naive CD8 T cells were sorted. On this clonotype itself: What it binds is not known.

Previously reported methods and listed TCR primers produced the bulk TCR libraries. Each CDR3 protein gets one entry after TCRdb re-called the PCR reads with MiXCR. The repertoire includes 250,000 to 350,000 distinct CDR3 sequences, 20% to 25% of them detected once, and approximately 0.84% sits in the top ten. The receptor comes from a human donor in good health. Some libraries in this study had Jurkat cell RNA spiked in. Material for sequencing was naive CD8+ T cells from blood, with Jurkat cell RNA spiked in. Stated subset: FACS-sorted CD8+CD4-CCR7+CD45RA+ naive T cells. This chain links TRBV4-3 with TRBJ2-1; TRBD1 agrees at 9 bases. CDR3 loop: CASSQDGGTGNNEQFF. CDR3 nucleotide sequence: TGCGCCAGCAGCCAAGATGGCGGGACAGGGAACAATGAGCAGTTCTTC.